The clone carrying this T cell receptor (beta chain) was detected once. V was pared by 5 bases and J by 2 bases, with 9 bases of the junction left unmatched. Germline V CDR1 and CDR2: SGHVS, FNYEAQ. CDR3 length: 15 residues. RNA, once extracted, was reverse transcribed into cDNA for use as the sequencing template. The method was immunoSEQ multiplex PCR; TCRdb's version includes in-frame clones alone and lacks a portion of them. The sample has more than 150,000 clones, 45% to 55% seen once. The entry originates in a study of CD8+ T cells in alopecia areata. Turning to the study itself: Once tofacitinib had been taken for 6 to 18 months, 6 months off drug followed.

This receptor was taken from a human donor with alopecia areata. The gene calls are TRBV7-6 and TRBJ2-7, with 7 nucleotides matching TRBD1. The source material was CD8+ T cells sorted from blood, sampled at week 0. The CDR3 region has the DNA TGTGCCAGCAGCCGAGACCCCGGGACAGCCTACGAGCAGTACTTC. Translating it yields CASSRDPGTAYEQYF.